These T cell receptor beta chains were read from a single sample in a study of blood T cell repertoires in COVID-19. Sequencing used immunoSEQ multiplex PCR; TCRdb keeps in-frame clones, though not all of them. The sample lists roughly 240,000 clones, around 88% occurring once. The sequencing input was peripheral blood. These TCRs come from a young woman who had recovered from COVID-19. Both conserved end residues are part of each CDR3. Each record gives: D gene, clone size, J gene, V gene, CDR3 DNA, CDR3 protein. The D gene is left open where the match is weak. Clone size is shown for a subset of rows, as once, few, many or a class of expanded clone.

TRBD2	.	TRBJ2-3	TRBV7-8	TGTGCCAGCAGCCTCCCGGGTAGCGGGGGCCGCACAGATACGCAGTATTTT	CASSLPGSGGRTDTQYF
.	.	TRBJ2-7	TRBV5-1	TGCGCCAGCAGCTCCCCGGTTACCTACGAGCAGTACTTC	CASSSPVTYEQYF
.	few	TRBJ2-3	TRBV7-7	TGTGCCAGCAGCCCTTACGGGAATACAGATACGCAGTATTTT	CASSPYGNTDTQYF
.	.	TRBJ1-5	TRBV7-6	TGTGCCAGCAGCCCATCAGGGGACGGTCAGCCCCAGCATTTT	CASSPSGDGQPQHF
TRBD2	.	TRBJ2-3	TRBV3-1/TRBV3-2	TGTGCCAGCAGCCAAGAGGCGGGGGGGCAAGATACGCAGTATTTT	CASSQEAGGQDTQYF
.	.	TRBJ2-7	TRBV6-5	TGTGCCACCAAAATACCCCGGGGTGTCGAGCAGTACTTC	CATKIPRGVEQYF
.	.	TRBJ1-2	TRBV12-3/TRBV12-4	TGTGCCAGCAGTGACAGCAGTAACTATGGCTACACCTTC	CASSDSSNYGYTF
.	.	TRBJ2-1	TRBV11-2	TGTGCCAGCAGCTTAGATCGGCAGCGGGCCTCCTACAATGAGCAGTTCTTC	CASSLDRQRASYNEQFF
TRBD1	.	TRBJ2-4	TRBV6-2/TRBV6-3	TGTGCCAGCAGTACCTCCCGTGGGGGGACAGGGTGGAACATTCAGTACTTC	CASSTSRGGTGWNIQYF
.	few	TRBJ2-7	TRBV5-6	TGTGCCAGCAGCTCTCCCCCCCGGGGTTTCTCCTACGAGCAGTACTTC	CASSSPPRGFSYEQYF
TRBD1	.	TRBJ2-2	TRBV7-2	TGTGCCAGCAGCTTAGAGGGGACAGGGGGCGGGGAGCTGTTTTTT	CASSLEGTGGGELFF
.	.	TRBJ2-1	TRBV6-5	TGTGCCAGCAAAGAGTGGAGTGGGGCTTACAATGAGCAGTTCTTC	CASKEWSGAYNEQFF
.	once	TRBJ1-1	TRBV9	TGTGCCAGCAGCGCATTACAGGGGAACACTGAAGCTTTCTTT	CASSALQGNTEAFF
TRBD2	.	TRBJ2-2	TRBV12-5	TGTGCTAGTGGTTTTTTGGGAGGGACGTACACCGGGGAGCTGTTTTTT	CASGFLGGTYTGELFF
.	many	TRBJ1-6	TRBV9	TGTGCCAGCAGCGTAGCAAAGTACGGTTCACCCCTCCACTTT	CASSVAKYGSPLHF
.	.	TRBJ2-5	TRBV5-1	TGCGCCAGCAGTTGGAGGCGGATTCAAGAGACCCAGTACTTC	CASSWRRIQETQYF
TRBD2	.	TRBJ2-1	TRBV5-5	TGTGCCAGCAGCTTCGAGGGCGGGAGTGAGCAGTTCTTC	CASSFEGGSEQFF
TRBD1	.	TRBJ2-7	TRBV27	TGTGCCAGCAGTTTAGCCGGGACAGACTACTACGAGCAGTACTTC	CASSLAGTDYYEQYF
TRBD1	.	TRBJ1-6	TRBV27	TGTGCCAGCAACCCGACAGGGGGCTATTCACCCCTCCACTTT	CASNPTGGYSPLHF
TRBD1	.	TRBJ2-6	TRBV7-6	TGTGCCAGCGGACAGGGGGCCTCTGGGGCCAACGTCCTGACTTTC	CASGQGASGANVLTF
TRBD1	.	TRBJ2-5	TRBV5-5	TGTGCCAGCAGCTTGGCGGGACAGGGTGCAGAGACCCAGTACTTC	CASSLAGQGAETQYF
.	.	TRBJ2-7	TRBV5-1	TGCGCCAGCAGCTTGGGGGCAGGCGTCTCCTACGAGCAGTACTTC	CASSLGAGVSYEQYF
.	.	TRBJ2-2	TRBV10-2	TGCGCCAGCAGTCCCGGGGTGGGAGCGAACACCGGGGAGCTGTTTTTT	CASSPGVGANTGELFF
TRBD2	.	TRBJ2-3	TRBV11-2	TGTGCCAGCAGCTTCCCCCAGGGCGGGGGGGGCACAGATACGCAGTATTTT	CASSFPQGGGGTDTQYF
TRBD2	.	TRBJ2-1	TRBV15	TGTGCCACCAGCAGAGATATCGGGGGGGGACGGGAGCAGTTCTTC	CATSRDIGGGREQFF
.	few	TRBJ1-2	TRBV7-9	TGTGCCAGCAGCCCCCCAATCGGGTATGGCTACACCTTC	CASSPPIGYGYTF
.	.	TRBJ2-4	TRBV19	TGTGCCAGTAGTATAGGAGGGTTGGCCCCGCTACTAGCCAAAAACATTCAGTACTTC	CASSIGGLAPLLAKNIQYF
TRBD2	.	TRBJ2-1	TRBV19	TGTGCCAGTAGTAACTACGCGGGGGTTTACAATGAGCAGTTCTTC	CASSNYAGVYNEQFF
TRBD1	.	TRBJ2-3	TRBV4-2	TGTGCCAGCAGCCAATTTGGCGGGACAGGGAACACAGATACGCAGTATTTT	CASSQFGGTGNTDTQYF
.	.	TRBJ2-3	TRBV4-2	TGTGCCAGCAGCCAAGATAGCCCAACAGATACGCAGTATTTT	CASSQDSPTDTQYF
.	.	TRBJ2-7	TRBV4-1	TGCGCCAGCAGCCAAGATCAGGGCACCTACGAGCAGTACTTC	CASSQDQGTYEQYF
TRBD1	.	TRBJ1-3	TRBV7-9	TGTGCCAGCAGCCCTGGAACTGACAGGGGAGACACCATATATTTT	CASSPGTDRGDTIYF
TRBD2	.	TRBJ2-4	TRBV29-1	TGCAGCGTTCTTTTTGGCGGGGGAGGCATTCAGTACTTC	CSVLFGGGGIQYF
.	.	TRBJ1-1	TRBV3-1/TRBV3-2	TGTGCCAGCAGCCAAGTGTCCGGGGTTGAAGCTTTCTTT	CASSQVSGVEAFF
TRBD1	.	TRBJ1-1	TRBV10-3	TGTGCCATCAGGGAGGGACAGCCGAACACTGAAGCTTTCTTT	CAIREGQPNTEAFF
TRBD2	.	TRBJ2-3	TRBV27	TGTGCCAGCAGTTGGGGAGGGACGACAGATACGCAGTATTTT	CASSWGGTTDTQYF
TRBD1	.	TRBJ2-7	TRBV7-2	TGTGCCAGCGGGAGAGACAGGGGGCGGTACGAGCAGTACTTC	CASGRDRGRYEQYF
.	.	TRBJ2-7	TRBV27	TGTGCCAGCAGTTTATCCGGAGTCTACGAGCAGTACTTC	CASSLSGVYEQYF
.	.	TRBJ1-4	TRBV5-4	TGTGCCAGCAGCTTTGACAGTGGGGAAAAACTGTTTTTT	CASSFDSGEKLFF
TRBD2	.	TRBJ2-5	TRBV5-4	TGTGCCAGCAGCTTGGGGACTAGTTTTGAGACCCAGTACTTC	CASSLGTSFETQYF
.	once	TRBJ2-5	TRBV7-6	TGTGCCAGCAGCCGTACGGGGGTCATAGAAGAGACCCAGTACTTC	CASSRTGVIEETQYF
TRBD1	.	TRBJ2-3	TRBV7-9	TGTGCCAGCAGCTTAGTTCAAGGGGGCATATGGCAGTATTTT	CASSLVQGGIWQYF
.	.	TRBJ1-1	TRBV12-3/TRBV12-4	TGTGCCAGCAGTTTATCTACCTTCCATGAGGCTTTCTTT	CASSLSTFHEAFF
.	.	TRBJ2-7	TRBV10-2	TGCGCCAGCAGTGAGAGTGGGCGGCGGGCCTACGAGCAGTACTTC	CASSESGRRAYEQYF
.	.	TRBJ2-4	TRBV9	TGTGCCAGCAGCGTAGTGTATCCCCTCCCCAGGGAAGACAAAAACATTCAGTACTTC	CASSVVYPLPREDKNIQYF
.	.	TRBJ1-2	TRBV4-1	TGCGCCAGCAGCCAAGTGGGGCAGGGCAACGTCTATGGCTACACCTTC	CASSQVGQGNVYGYTF